A single sample is the source of the 11 T cell receptor beta chains below, sequenced in a study of cytomegalovirus exposure and HLA in healthy donors (dated by TCRdb to between 2016 and 2019). Library generation was performed with the immunoSEQ multiplex PCR assay. A mixture of 60 forward primers for TCR Vbeta segments and 13 reverse primers for TCR Jbeta segments was used in the multiplex PCR. Sourced from immuneACCESS, this table was stored by TCRdb with only in-frame sequences that have V and J called. A share of the clones is absent; for the studies checked, an unresolved V gene accounts for under half, and the remainder has no known explanation. The table of this sample itemizes about 110,000 clones. The ten largest clones take up roughly 3.5% of the sample. The sample was PBMCs. All receptors derive from a man aged 30-40 years in good health and CMV-seronegative.

This sequence joins TRBV28 and TRBJ1-2; D gene unclear. Germline lookup yields CDR1 MDHEN and CDR2 SYDVKM. There are 14 residues in the CDR3. The V end was cut by 7 bases, the J end by 4 bases, with 16 bases between. CDR3 sequence reads: CASTARRAGYGYTF. DNA of the CDR3: TGTGCCAGCACGGCTAGGCGGGCGGGCTATGGCTACACCTTC.

The chain joins TRBV6-1 to TRBJ1-6; 8 bases line up with TRBD1. In germline, CDR1 is MNHNS, CDR2 SASEGT. CDR3 length: 14 residues. V lost 5 bases and J lost 7; bases outside the gene matches: 4. CDR3: CASSRGTGNSPLHF. The CDR3, as DNA: TGTGCCAGCAGTCGTGGGACAGGAAATTCACCCCTCCACTTT.

The chain is built from TRBV5-6 and TRBJ1-2; D not resolved. Between the trimmed V and J ends, which lost 4 bases and 3 bases, there was a span of 13 bases. The CDR3 contains 14 residues. Germline CDR1 and CDR2: SGHDT and YYEEEE. DNA of the CDR3: TGTGCCAGCAGCCCTCAGGCGAGGGACTATGGCTACACCTTC. Translating it yields CASSPQARDYGYTF.

The rearrangement links TRBV2 to TRBJ2-2, with 11 nucleotides matching TRBD2. The CDR3 covers 15 residues. Looked up from germline, CDR1 is SNHLY and CDR2 is FYNNEI. V shed 6 bases and J 1 base; nucleotides not matched to a gene: 1. The CDR3 sequence: CASRGTSGNTGELFF. CDR3 bases: TGTGCCAGCAGGGGGACTAGCGGGAACACCGGGGAGCTGTTTTTT.

The chain has TRBV4-2 and TRBJ2-2; tentative D call: TRBD1 (6 bases). Germline lookup yields CDR1 LGHNA and CDR2 YNFKEQ. Between the trimmed V and J ends, which lost 4 bases and 3 bases, there was a span of 12 bases. There are 15 residues in the CDR3. The CDR3 is CASSPLAGDTGELFF. The CDR3 nucleotides are TGTGCCAGCAGCCCACTGGCAGGGGACACCGGGGAGCTGTTTTTT.

The rearrangement uses TRBV5-4 and TRBJ1-6; 10 bases are a match to TRBD1. Germline trimming cut 2 bases from V and 2 bases from J; bases unmatched to any gene: 10. Germline values: CDR1 SGHNT, CDR2 YYREEE (reference sequence). The CDR3 extends over 19 amino acids. In nucleotides, the CDR3 is TGTGCCAGCAGCTTTCTCGTGACAGGGGGCATAACCTATAATTCACCCCTCCACTTT. Encoded protein: CASSFLVTGGITYNSPLHF. Supplemented by reference TRBV5-4 and TRBJ1-6, the full variable domain reads ETGVTQSPTHLIKTRGQQVTLRCSSQSGHNTVSWYQQALGQGPQFIFQYYREEENGRGNFPPRFSGLQFPNYSSELNVNALELDDSALYLCASSFLVTGGITYNSPLHFGNGTRLTVT.

The rearrangement links TRBV18 to TRBJ1-1, with TRBD1 as a possible D gene (5 bases). Germline V gives CDR1 KGHSH, CDR2 LQKENI. V lost 4 bases and J 2 bases, leaving 14 bases between the germline ends. CDR3 size: 15 residues. Here the CDR3 reads CASSHTRTYNTEAFF. The CDR3 DNA reads as TGTGCCAGCTCACACACTCGGACATACAACACTGAAGCTTTCTTT.

The gene calls are TRBV29-1 and TRBJ2-2, with D perhaps TRBD2 (5 bases). CDR1 SQVTM and CDR2 ANQGSEA come from the germline V gene. The CDR3 sequence is 13 residues long. The ends were cut back, 2 bases at V and 3 bases at J, with 7 bases in the middle. The CDR3 sequence: CSVEPGDTGELFF. The CDR3 DNA sequence: TGCAGCGTTGAACCCGGGGACACCGGGGAGCTGTTTTTT.

The chain has TRBV19 and TRBJ2-7, with 9 bases matching TRBD1. CDR1 is LNHDA and CDR2 is SQIVND in the germline V gene (reference sequence). J was trimmed by 4 bases and V by 1 base; bases with no gene match: 8. The CDR3 contains 16 residues. The CDR3 DNA is TGTGCCAGTAGTATAGCGGGGACAGGGCCGGGATACGAGCAGTACTTC. This codes for CASSIAGTGPGYEQYF.

The DNA for the CDR3 is TGTGCCGGGGCTCTAGCGGGGGGGCCGAGCAATGAGCAGTTCTTC. This codes for CAGALAGGPSNEQFF. The V and J genes are TRBV7-9 and TRBJ2-1; 12 nucleotides line up with TRBD2. This CDR3 is 15 amino acids long. Germline trimming cut 11 bases from V and 6 bases from J; bases unmatched to any gene: 11. From germline, CDR1 is SEHNR and CDR2 FQNEAQ (reference sequence).

The V and J genes are TRBV11-2 and TRBJ2-7; D might be TRBD2 (5 bases). This CDR3 has 13 residues. Germline V gene sequence: CDR1 SGHAT, CDR2 FQNNGV. V was shortened by 4 bases and J by 2 bases, with 9 bases between the two germline ends. The CDR3: CASSSGSPYEQYF. CDR3 DNA sequence: TGTGCCAGCAGCTCGGGGTCTCCCTACGAGCAGTACTTC.